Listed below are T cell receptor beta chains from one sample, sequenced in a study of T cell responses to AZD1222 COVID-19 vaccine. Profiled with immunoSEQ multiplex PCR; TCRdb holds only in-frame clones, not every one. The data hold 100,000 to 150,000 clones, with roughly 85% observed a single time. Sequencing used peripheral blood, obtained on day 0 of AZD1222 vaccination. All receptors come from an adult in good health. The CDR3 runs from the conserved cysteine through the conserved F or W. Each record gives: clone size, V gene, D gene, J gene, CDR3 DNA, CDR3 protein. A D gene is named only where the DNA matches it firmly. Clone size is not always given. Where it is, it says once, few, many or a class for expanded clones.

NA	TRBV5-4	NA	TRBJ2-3	TGTGCCAGCAGCTCCGAGGAGGGTGATACGCAGTATTTT	CASSSEEGDTQYF
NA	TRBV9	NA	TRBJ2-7	TGTGCCAGCAGCCTAGAGGTCTCAGGGTCTAAGGAGCAGTACTTC	CASSLEVSGSKEQYF
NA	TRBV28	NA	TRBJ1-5	TGTGCCAGCAGTTTAGGGACAACCAATCAGCCCCAGCATTTT	CASSLGTTNQPQHF
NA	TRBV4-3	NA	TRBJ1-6	TGCGCCAGCAGCCAAGATCTGGGTAGTGGGAATTCACCCCTCCACTTT	CASSQDLGSGNSPLHF
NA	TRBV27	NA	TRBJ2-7	TGTGCCAGCAGGACCCCCAGGGCGCTCTCCTACGAGCAGTACTTC	CASRTPRALSYEQYF
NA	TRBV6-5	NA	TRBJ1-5	TGTGCCAGCAGTTACTCGGGCAGGGAGGGGGAGCCCCAGCATTTT	CASSYSGREGEPQHF
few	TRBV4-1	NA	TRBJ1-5	TGCGCCAGCAGTCCACTGACTGACAATTTCAATCAGCCCCAGCATTTT	CASSPLTDNFNQPQHF
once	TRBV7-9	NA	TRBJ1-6	TGTGCCAGCAGCGGAGCGGGAGTTCGGGACGAATCACCCCTCCACTTT	CASSGAGVRDESPLHF
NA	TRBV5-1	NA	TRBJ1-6	TGCGCCAGCAGCCAGACAGGCCGTGGATCACCCCTCCACTTT	CASSQTGRGSPLHF
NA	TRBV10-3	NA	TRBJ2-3	TGTGCCATCAGTGAGTCCGTGGATACGCAGTATTTT	CAISESVDTQYF
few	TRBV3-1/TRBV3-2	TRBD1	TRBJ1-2	TGTGCCAGCACCCCATGGGACAGAAGATCCTATGGCTACACCTTC	CASTPWDRRSYGYTF
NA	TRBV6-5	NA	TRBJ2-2	TGTGCCAGCAGTTACCGGCGGGGCACCGGGGAGCTGTTTTTT	CASSYRRGTGELFF
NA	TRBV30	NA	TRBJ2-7	TGTGCCTGGAGTCGGGCAGACTACGAGCAGTACTTC	CAWSRADYEQYF
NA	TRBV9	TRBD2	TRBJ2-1	TGTGCCAGCAGCGTCCGGGAGGCCGGCTACAATGAGCAGTTCTTC	CASSVREAGYNEQFF
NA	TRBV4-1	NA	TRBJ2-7	TGCGCCAGCAGCCAGGTCGGATTCGGGTACGAGCAGTACTTC	CASSQVGFGYEQYF
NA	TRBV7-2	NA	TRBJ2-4	TGTGCCAGCAGCTTGGGTAGCGGACCCGTAGCCAAAAACATTCAGTACTTC	CASSLGSGPVAKNIQYF
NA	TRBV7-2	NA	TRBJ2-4	TGTGCCAGCAGCTTGGCGGGAAAAAACATTCAGTACTTC	CASSLAGKNIQYF
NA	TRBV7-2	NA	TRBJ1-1	TGTGCCAGCAGCCCGGACACGATGAACACTGAAGCTTTCTTT	CASSPDTMNTEAFF
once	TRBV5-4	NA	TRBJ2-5	TGTGCCAGCAGCTCTAAGGGGGGCCGGGAGACCCAGTACTTC	CASSSKGGRETQYF
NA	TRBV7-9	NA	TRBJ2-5	TGTGCCAGCGCCGGGACGGAAGAGACCCAGTACTTC	CASAGTEETQYF
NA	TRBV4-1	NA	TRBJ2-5	TGCGCCAGCAGCCATGACTCTGAGACCCAGTACTTC	CASSHDSETQYF
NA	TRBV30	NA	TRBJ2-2	TGTGCCTGGAGGGGGGGGGCGACGAACACCGGGGAGCTGTTTTTT	CAWRGGATNTGELFF
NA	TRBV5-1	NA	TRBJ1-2	TGCGCCAGCAGCCAGGACAGCACTAACTATGGCTACACCTTC	CASSQDSTNYGYTF
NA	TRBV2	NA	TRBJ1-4	TGTGCCAGCAGTGAAGGGGCAGAAAAACTGTTTTTT	CASSEGAEKLFF